The next 17 T cell receptor beta chains were all read from a single sample in a study of glioma-infiltrating T cells. Using RNA template, CDR3s of TCR alpha and beta were amplified with iRepertoire arm-PCR. TCRdb reanalysed the multiplex PCR reads using MiXCR and keeps one entry per CDR3 protein. The sample records about 190,000 distinct CDR3 sequences, approximately 30% being singletons. Sequenced sample: glioma tissue, nonneoplastic brain tissue, or PBMCs (not recorded which). These receptors were collected from a human donor with low-grade glioma or glioblastoma, undergoing nonglioma brain surgery, or in good health (not recorded which).

At least ten counts were recorded for this clonotype. The chain combines TRBV7-2 with TRBJ2-3; TRBD2 matches 9 bases. J gave up 1 base and V 4 bases, and 3 bases lay outside the gene matches. Per germline, CDR1 SGHTA and CDR2 FQGNSA. This CDR3 is built from 15 residues. The CDR3 DNA sequence: TGTGCCAGCAGCTCTTGGACTAGCGGCACAGATACGCAGTATTTT. It codes for CASSSWTSGTDTQYF.

This clonotype has only a few counts. V usage is TRBV19 and J usage is TRBJ2-1; a weak D match, TRBD1 (5 bases). Per germline, CDR1 LNHDA and CDR2 SQIVND (reference sequence). This CDR3 has 15 residues. Trimming removed 4 bases at V and 3 bases at J, with 13 bases between. The CDR3 DNA is TGTGCCAGTAGTAACCGGGCAGGGTACTACAATGAGCAGTTCTTC. Translating gives CASSNRAGYYNEQFF.

In the case of this clonotype: The CDR3 does not end in the conserved phenylalanine or tryptophan, so this is likely a read error. The chain carries TRBV27 and TRBJ1-2; D gene ambiguous. The CDR3 spans 13 residues. Germline CDR1 reads MNHEY; CDR2 reads SMNVEV (reference sequence). Trimming took 6 bases from V and 2 from J, leaving 10 bases between them. CDR3 in amino acids: CASSQHGNYGYTL. The CDR3 coding sequence is TGTGCCAGCAGCCAACATGGAAACTATGGCTACACCTTA.

This clonotype was observed at least ten times. This sequence may be a read error, since a much larger clone differs from it by one base. The chain recombines TRBV7-2 with TRBJ2-5; D ambiguous. From germline, CDR1 is SGHTA and CDR2 FQGNSA. The CDR3 is made up of 11 amino acids. Trimming pared 1 base from V and 4 bases from J, leaving 1 base between. CDR3 loop: CASSLVETQYF. For the CDR3, the DNA is TGTGCCAGCAGCTTAGTAGAGACCCAGTACTTC.

The rearrangement uses TRBV28 and TRBJ2-7; D gene ambiguous. This CDR3 comprises 12 residues. Trimming pared 5 bases from V and 5 bases from J, leaving 10 bases between. Germline CDR1 is MDHEN and CDR2 is SYDVKM. The CDR3 DNA reads as TGTGCCAGCAGTGAATTCTACAACGAGCAGTACTTC. Translated: CASSEFYNEQYF.

The CDR3 sequence is CSVEDPGPDRGSNTEAFF. Here the CDR3 DNA reads TGCAGCGTTGAAGACCCCGGACCGGACAGGGGGTCGAACACTGAAGCTTTCTTT. This chain uses TRBV29-1 with TRBJ1-1; 10 bases align to TRBD1. Germline V gene data show CDR1 as SQVTM and CDR2 as ANQGSEA. The CDR3 contains 18 residues. The junction had 11 bases not matched to a gene; V was cut back by 0 bases and J by 1 base. The full variable domain, completed using reference TRBV29-1 and TRBJ1-1, is SAVISQKPSRDICQRGTSLTIQCQVDSQVTMMFWYRQQPGQSLTLIATANQGSEATYESGFVIDKFPISRPNLTFSTLTVSNMSPEDSSIYLCSVEDPGPDRGSNTEAFFGQGTRLTVV.

The chain recombines TRBV12-5 with TRBJ2-2, with D perhaps TRBD2 (5 bases). The CDR3 is 17 residues long. Trimming shortened V by 1 base and J by 5 bases, and 17 bases separated the two germline ends. CDR1 and CDR2 from the germline V gene are LGHNT and FRNRAP. The chain's CDR3 is CASGLASHASPTGELFF. The CDR3 nucleotides are TGTGCTAGTGGTTTGGCCTCCCATGCTAGCCCAACCGGGGAGCTGTTTTTT.

This clonotype was counted a few times. CDR3 nucleotide sequence: TGTGCCAGCTCACCACCGGAGGGGGCCCTCTACGAGCAGTACTTC. This encodes CASSPPEGALYEQYF. The V gene is TRBV18, the J gene TRBJ2-7, with D tentatively TRBD1 (7 bases). This CDR3 comprises 15 residues. The ends were cut back, 0 bases at V and 3 bases at J, with 12 bases in the middle. CDR1 is KGHSH, CDR2 LQKENI, per germline.

The chain combines TRBV12-3 or TRBV12-4 with TRBJ2-1; 7 nucleotides match TRBD2. CDR3 length: 14 amino acids. V lost 4 bases and J lost 3; bases outside the gene matches: 3. In DNA, the CDR3 is TGTGCCAGCAGTTCGGGACTACGCTACAATGAGCAGTTCTTC. This gives the protein CASSSGLRYNEQFF.

This clonotype was seen ten or more times. V gene TRBV12-3 or TRBV12-4 combines with J gene TRBJ1-1, with D possibly being TRBD1 (6 bases). There are 14 residues in the CDR3. V lost 5 bases to trimming and J lost 0 bases, with 10 bases between them. CDR3 region: CASSLRGMNTEAFF. CDR3 in DNA: TGTGCCAGCAGTCTTAGGGGGATGAACACTGAAGCTTTCTTT.

This clonotype was observed at least ten times. The V and J genes are TRBV6-2 or TRBV6-3 and TRBJ1-1, with D tentatively TRBD1 (5 bases). Germline CDR1 MNHEY, CDR2 SVGEGT. This CDR3 is 14 amino acids long. Trimming left V 6 bases short and J 0 bases short, with 11 bases between. CDR3 sequence reads: CASSRQTLNTEAFF. CDR3 DNA: TGTGCCAGCAGCAGACAGACGTTGAACACTGAAGCTTTCTTT.

For this clonotype: This clone may be a read error of a much larger clone one base away. The missing conserved phenylalanine or tryptophan at the end of this CDR3 makes a read error likely. This sequence joins TRBV4-3 and TRBJ2-7; D remains unclear. This CDR3 has 16 amino acids. With 0 bases removed from V and 3 bases from J, the gap between germline ends came to 15 bases. In germline, CDR1 is LGHNA, CDR2 YSLEER. In DNA, the CDR3 is TGCGCCAGCAGCCAAGATTTCCAGGCAGGCCTCTACGAGCAGTACCTC. Its protein is CASSQDFQAGLYEQYL.

This clonotype was observed many times. The rearrangement links TRBV6-1 to TRBJ1-2; the D gene is possibly TRBD1 (5 bases). Germline V CDR1 and CDR2: MNHNS, SASEGT. Between the trimmed V and J ends, which lost 4 bases and 4 bases, there was a span of 10 bases. This CDR3 is built from 13 residues. The CDR3 nucleotides read TGTGCCAGCAGTGGGGGGACGGGCTATGGCTACACCTTC. The encoded protein is CASSGGTGYGYTF.

Of note for this clonotype: This may stem from a read error, because a much larger clone lies one nucleotide away. This CDR3 is missing its conserved last phenylalanine or tryptophan, likely due to a read error. This rearrangement joins TRBV2 to TRBJ1-2; D remains unclear. Per the germline V gene, CDR1 is SNHLY and CDR2 is FYNNEI. Trimming shortened V by 5 bases and J by 3 bases, and 10 bases separated the two germline ends. The CDR3 runs to 13 residues. Here the CDR3 reads CASSREVDYGYTL. The CDR3, as DNA: TGTGCCAGCAGTAGGGAGGTCGACTATGGCTACACCTTA.

This clonotype was recorded many times. CDR3 amino acids: CASSQKLAESTDTQYF. The CDR3 DNA reads TGTGCCAGCAGCCAGAAACTAGCGGAGAGCACAGATACGCAGTATTTT. The V and J genes are TRBV5-4 and TRBJ2-3; 8 bases fit TRBD2. CDR3 length: 16 residues. CDR1 and CDR2 (germline): SGHNT, YYREEE (reference sequence). The junction had 7 bases not matched to a gene; V was cut back by 4 bases and J by 0 bases.

This clonotype was detected ten times or more. V usage is TRBV27 and J usage is TRBJ2-7; 13 nucleotides agree with TRBD2. The CDR3 sequence is 15 residues long. CDR1 MNHEY and CDR2 SMNVEV come from the germline V gene (reference sequence). Germline trimming cut 5 bases from V and 6 bases from J; bases unmatched to any gene: 7. For the CDR3, the DNA is TGTGCCAGCAGTCCTACTAGCGGGAGGGCCGGCGAGCAGTACTTC. This translates into CASSPTSGRAGEQYF.

A note on this clonotype: This likely comes from a read error, as the CDR3 has no conserved phenylalanine or tryptophan at its end. The V and J genes are TRBV10-3 and TRBJ2-7; TRBD1 might be the D (5 bases). The germline CDR1 and CDR2 sequences are ENHRY and SYGVKD. This CDR3 is built from 15 residues. CDR3 bases: TGTGCCATCATTGAGAGTTACAGGAGCTCCTACGAGCAGTACCTC. Protein product: CAIIESYRSSYEQYL.